This T cell receptor beta chain was retrieved from a study of blood T cell repertoires in COVID-19. Study as a whole: Nucleic acid was either cDNA or gDNA, and it came from T cells, B-cell-depleted T cells, or PBMCs.

Germline V gives CDR1 SGHTA, CDR2 FQGTGA. The CDR3 spans 14 residues. Trimming took off 5 bases at V and 2 bases at J, with 13 bases between the two ends. Under the authors' procedure: The assay estimated nucleated cells by amplifying reference gene primers. Measured with immunoSEQ multiplex PCR; TCRdb has only the in-frame clones, and not every one. D and trimming come from the DNA, and the V and J calls and clone size come from that table. The sample gives a few hundred thousand clones, roughly nine tenths of which show up once; 5.5% to 8% is in the top ten. This clonotype was obtained from a man aged 55 to 70 with acute or convalescent COVID-19. The chain couples TRBV7-3 to TRBJ2-7; D remains unclear. Source material: peripheral blood. The CDR3 sequence: CASSISGSPYEQYF. The DNA for the CDR3 is TGTGCCAGCAGCATATCCGGGTCTCCCTACGAGCAGTACTTC.